This T cell receptor beta chain came from a study of blood T cell repertoires in COVID-19. As for the study in general: Acute-phase and convalescent COVID-19 samples originated in the United States, Italy and Spain. Sample material is recorded as cDNA or gDNA derived from T cells, B-cell-depleted T cells, or PBMCs.

Repertoires were generated with immunoSEQ multiplex PCR, while TCRdb's copy carries only in-frame clones and drops some. The table has hundreds of thousands of clones, about four fifths seen once; the top ten hold 4.8%. Study members were between about 18 and 100 years old and lived in 24 US regions. A COVID-19 case was met by exposed participants within 2 weeks before study entry. Germline CDR1 reads LGHNT; CDR2 reads FRNRAP. The CDR3 extends over 15 amino acids. Trimming left V 4 bases short and J 7 bases short, with 17 bases between. The TCR sequence derives from a woman aged 45-60 years who had been exposed to COVID-19. The J gene is TRBJ2-1, the V gene TRBV12-5; maybe TRBD1 (7 bases). Input material: PBMCs or T cells enriched from blood (not recorded which). The CDR3 region is CASGSGQAGRNEQFF. CDR3 coding DNA: TGTGCTAGTGGTTCAGGACAGGCCGGGAGAAATGAGCAGTTCTTC.